This TCR beta chain was sequenced during a study of CD8+ T cells in alopecia areata. Across the study: The share of scalp area affected provided the severity score for treated patients.

Overall study results and limits: There were many expanded lesional clones persisting in scalp and blood during tofacitinib.

Concerning this clone itself: Antigen unknown. Other DNA sequences in the sample encode the same CDR3.

The V and J ends lost 0 bases and 1 base respectively, with 6 bases between them. The length of the CDR3 is 14 residues. Germline V gives CDR1 LGHNA, CDR2 YSLEER. In each case, RNA was isolated and then reverse transcribed into cDNA as the sequencing template. Clones were read by immunoSEQ multiplex PCR, and TCRdb kept only the in-frame ones, dropping some. Of 150,000 to 200,000 clones in the sample, roughly 60% were seen once. Documented treatment: oral pan-JAK inhibitor, 5-10 mg twice daily. A FACSAria was used to sort CD4+ and CD8+ T cells. These cells came from PBMCs. V is TRBV4-3 and J is TRBJ1-1; D possibly corresponds to TRBD1 (6 bases). This sequence originates from a human donor with alopecia areata. This specimen consisted of CD4+ T cells sorted from blood, obtained at week 24, from a patient treated with tofacitinib. The CDR3 DNA reads TGCGCCAGCAGCCAAGACAGGGGGAACACTGAAGCTTTCTTT. This codes for CASSQDRGNTEAFF.